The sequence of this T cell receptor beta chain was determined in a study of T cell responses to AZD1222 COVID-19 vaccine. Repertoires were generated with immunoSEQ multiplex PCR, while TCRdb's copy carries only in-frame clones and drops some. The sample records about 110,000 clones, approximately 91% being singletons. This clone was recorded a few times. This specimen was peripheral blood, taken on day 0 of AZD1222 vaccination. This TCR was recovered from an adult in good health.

CDR3 residues: CASSLRSGRITEAFF. CDR3 nucleotides: TGTGCCAGCAGTTTACGGTCAGGGAGGATCACTGAAGCTTTCTTT. The chain links TRBV27 to TRBJ1-1, with D possibly TRBD1 on 5 matching bases. CDR1 MNHEY and CDR2 SMNVEV come from the germline V gene (reference sequence). The CDR3 is made up of 15 amino acids. Trimming took 2 bases from V and 4 from J, leaving 14 bases between them.